This is a list of T cell receptor beta chains from one sample in a study of PD-L1 blockade in urothelial cancer. Method: immunoSEQ multiplex PCR; TCRdb's copy keeps in-frame clones and lacks some. The sample holds 100,000 or so clones; around 90% are singletons and the top ten take around 0.9%. The input for sequencing was PBMCs, taken around atezolizumab (anti-PD-L1) treatment. The receptors shown here come from a woman at least 80 years old with urothelial cancer. Each CDR3 is given with its conserved first and last residue. The order of the fields is V gene, clone size, J gene, D gene, CDR3 protein, CDR3 DNA. The D gene is left open where the match is weak. The size field is filled for only some rows; it gives once, few, many or a size class.

V gene: TRBV2
clone size: .
J gene: TRBJ2-2
D gene: TRBD2
CDR3 protein: CASRMGGTRGTGELFF
CDR3 DNA: TGTGCCAGCAGAATGGGGGGGACTAGAGGCACCGGGGAGCTGTTTTTT

V gene: TRBV27
clone size: once
J gene: TRBJ1-2
D gene: .
CDR3 protein: CASSFWGGSSTF
CDR3 DNA: TGTGCCAGCAGTTTTTGGGGCGGCTCCTCCACCTTC

V gene: TRBV7-9
clone size: .
J gene: TRBJ2-5
D gene: .
CDR3 protein: CASSPRGAMQETQYF
CDR3 DNA: TGTGCCAGCAGCCCCAGGGGGGCTATGCAAGAGACCCAGTACTTC

V gene: TRBV2
clone size: .
J gene: TRBJ2-1
D gene: TRBD1
CDR3 protein: CASSVDRSSYNEQFF
CDR3 DNA: TGTGCCAGCAGTGTGGACAGGAGCTCCTACAATGAGCAGTTCTTC

V gene: TRBV9
clone size: .
J gene: TRBJ2-1
D gene: TRBD2
CDR3 protein: CASSPSGRAFNEQFF
CDR3 DNA: TGTGCCAGCAGCCCTAGCGGGAGGGCCTTTAATGAGCAGTTCTTC

V gene: TRBV21-1
clone size: .
J gene: TRBJ2-7
D gene: .
CDR3 protein: CASSKGPLQGLYEQYF
CDR3 DNA: TGTGCCAGCAGCAAAGGTCCCCTTCAGGGGTTGTACGAGCAGTACTTC

V gene: TRBV19
clone size: .
J gene: TRBJ2-1
D gene: TRBD2
CDR3 protein: CASSIPPSGEYNEQFF
CDR3 DNA: TGTGCCAGTAGTATCCCCCCTAGCGGGGAGTACAATGAGCAGTTCTTC

V gene: TRBV19
clone size: .
J gene: TRBJ2-5
D gene: TRBD2
CDR3 protein: CASSVRTSGSGYRETQYF
CDR3 DNA: TGTGCCAGTAGTGTCCGGACTAGCGGGAGTGGTTATAGAGAGACCCAGTACTTC

V gene: TRBV5-1
clone size: .
J gene: TRBJ2-5
D gene: TRBD1
CDR3 protein: CASSTGQGNQETQYF
CDR3 DNA: TGCGCCAGCAGCACAGGACAGGGAAACCAAGAGACCCAGTACTTC

V gene: TRBV5-1
clone size: .
J gene: TRBJ2-2
D gene: TRBD1
CDR3 protein: CASSLRTGDTGELFF
CDR3 DNA: TGCGCCAGCAGCTTGAGGACAGGGGACACCGGGGAGCTGTTTTTT

V gene: TRBV5-4
clone size: .
J gene: TRBJ2-3
D gene: .
CDR3 protein: CASSFGGSGTDTQYF
CDR3 DNA: TGTGCCAGCAGCTTCGGCGGATCGGGCACAGATACGCAGTATTTT

V gene: TRBV10-1
clone size: once
J gene: TRBJ2-3
D gene: .
CDR3 protein: CASSESAVETDTQYF
CDR3 DNA: TGCGCCAGCAGTGAGTCAGCGGTTGAAACAGATACGCAGTATTTT

V gene: TRBV5-5
clone size: .
J gene: TRBJ1-1
D gene: TRBD1
CDR3 protein: CASSHGQGGTEAFF
CDR3 DNA: TGTGCCAGCAGCCATGGACAGGGGGGGACTGAAGCTTTCTTT

V gene: TRBV11-2
clone size: once
J gene: TRBJ1-2
D gene: .
CDR3 protein: CASSLGPSRGYTF
CDR3 DNA: TGTGCCAGCAGCTTGGGCCCTTCGCGTGGCTACACCTTC

V gene: TRBV25-1
clone size: .
J gene: TRBJ2-1
D gene: TRBD2
CDR3 protein: CASGRVSSSYNEQFF
CDR3 DNA: TGTGCCAGCGGGAGGGTTAGTTCCTCCTACAATGAGCAGTTCTTC

V gene: TRBV10-3
clone size: .
J gene: TRBJ2-1
D gene: TRBD2
CDR3 protein: CAISESGLAGLNEQFF
CDR3 DNA: TGTGCCATCAGTGAGTCGGGGCTAGCGGGACTTAATGAGCAGTTCTTC

V gene: TRBV5-4
clone size: .
J gene: TRBJ2-1
D gene: .
CDR3 protein: CASSPGVVSEQFF
CDR3 DNA: TGTGCCAGCAGCCCCGGGGTAGTCAGTGAGCAGTTCTTC

V gene: TRBV4-1
clone size: .
J gene: TRBJ1-5
D gene: .
CDR3 protein: CASSQDTGRGNQPQHF
CDR3 DNA: TGCGCCAGCAGCCAAGACACAGGGAGAGGCAATCAGCCCCAGCATTTT

V gene: TRBV30
clone size: .
J gene: TRBJ2-1
D gene: TRBD2
CDR3 protein: CAWNARLRRGSGGYNEQFF
CDR3 DNA: TGTGCCTGGAATGCGCGCCTGAGAAGAGGTAGCGGGGGCTACAATGAGCAGTTCTTC

V gene: TRBV7-9
clone size: .
J gene: TRBJ1-4
D gene: .
CDR3 protein: CASSGRTNEKLFF
CDR3 DNA: TGTGCCAGCTCGGGGAGAACTAATGAAAAACTGTTTTTT

V gene: TRBV19
clone size: .
J gene: TRBJ1-1
D gene: TRBD1
CDR3 protein: CASSTGTAKILNTEAFF
CDR3 DNA: TGTGCCAGTAGTACCGGGACAGCCAAAATTCTCAACACTGAAGCTTTCTTT

V gene: TRBV11-1
clone size: .
J gene: TRBJ1-3
D gene: .
CDR3 protein: CASSLWASGNTIYF
CDR3 DNA: TGTGCCAGCAGCTTATGGGCGTCTGGAAACACCATATATTTT

V gene: TRBV28
clone size: .
J gene: TRBJ2-2
D gene: TRBD1
CDR3 protein: CASSSRQGRTGELFF
CDR3 DNA: TGTGCCAGCAGTTCAAGACAGGGGAGAACCGGGGAGCTGTTTTTT

V gene: TRBV9
clone size: .
J gene: TRBJ2-7
D gene: TRBD1
CDR3 protein: CASSPGGTGAYEQYF
CDR3 DNA: TGTGCCAGCAGCCCCGGTGGGACAGGGGCGTACGAGCAGTACTTC

V gene: TRBV5-1
clone size: .
J gene: TRBJ1-2
D gene: .
CDR3 protein: CASSLQEPLGYGYTF
CDR3 DNA: TGCGCCAGCAGCTTACAGGAACCCCTAGGCTATGGCTACACCTTC

V gene: TRBV20-1
clone size: .
J gene: TRBJ1-1
D gene: .
CDR3 protein: CSASETVEAFF
CDR3 DNA: TGCAGTGCTAGTGAAACAGTCGAAGCTTTCTTT

V gene: TRBV27
clone size: .
J gene: TRBJ2-7
D gene: .
CDR3 protein: CASRTLGGPSYEQYF
CDR3 DNA: TGTGCCAGCAGGACCCTAGGCGGGCCCTCCTACGAGCAGTACTTC

V gene: TRBV7-3
clone size: .
J gene: TRBJ2-7
D gene: .
CDR3 protein: CASSLSFMWGHPYYEQYF
CDR3 DNA: TGTGCCAGCAGCTTAAGCTTTATGTGGGGGCATCCATACTACGAGCAGTACTTC

V gene: TRBV25-1
clone size: .
J gene: TRBJ2-3
D gene: .
CDR3 protein: CASRAAGSPSTDTQYF
CDR3 DNA: TGTGCCAGCAGGGCCGCCGGTAGCCCGAGCACAGATACGCAGTATTTT

V gene: TRBV6-1
clone size: .
J gene: TRBJ1-1
D gene: TRBD1
CDR3 protein: CASSVWTGRDTEAFF
CDR3 DNA: TGTGCCAGCAGTGTATGGACAGGGCGGGACACTGAAGCTTTCTTT

V gene: TRBV7-9
clone size: .
J gene: TRBJ2-2
D gene: .
CDR3 protein: CASSLRPQSQGTGELFF
CDR3 DNA: TGTGCCAGCAGCTTACGCCCCCAGAGCCAGGGCACCGGGGAGCTGTTTTTT

V gene: TRBV5-1
clone size: few
J gene: TRBJ2-5
D gene: TRBD1
CDR3 protein: CASSRTGEGETQYF
CDR3 DNA: TGCGCCAGCAGCCGGACAGGGGAGGGTGAGACCCAGTACTTC

V gene: TRBV7-3
clone size: .
J gene: TRBJ2-3
D gene: TRBD2
CDR3 protein: CASSSGAGGGTDTQYF
CDR3 DNA: TGTGCCAGCAGCTCGGGGGCGGGAGGAGGCACAGATACGCAGTATTTT

V gene: TRBV7-6
clone size: .
J gene: TRBJ2-1
D gene: .
CDR3 protein: CASSLGGGVLGEQFF
CDR3 DNA: TGTGCCAGCAGCCTTGGCGGGGGCGTTTTAGGTGAGCAGTTCTTC

V gene: TRBV5-1
clone size: once
J gene: TRBJ2-6
D gene: TRBD1
CDR3 protein: CASSLELRGRLNGANVLTF
CDR3 DNA: TGCGCCAGCAGCTTGGAACTCAGGGGGCGGTTAAATGGGGCCAACGTCCTGACTTTC

V gene: TRBV5-1
clone size: .
J gene: TRBJ1-1
D gene: .
CDR3 protein: CASRLDTTNTEAFF
CDR3 DNA: TGCGCCAGCAGACTGGACACCACGAACACTGAAGCTTTCTTT

V gene: TRBV7-9
clone size: few
J gene: TRBJ2-1
D gene: TRBD2
CDR3 protein: CASSLGSGEPGGFF
CDR3 DNA: TGTGCCAGCAGCTTGGGTAGCGGGGAACCTGGTGGGTTCTTC

V gene: TRBV11-2
clone size: .
J gene: TRBJ2-5
D gene: .
CDR3 protein: CASSSRGGGPETQYF
CDR3 DNA: TGTGCCAGCAGCTCCCGGGGAGGGGGGCCAGAGACCCAGTACTTC

V gene: TRBV27
clone size: .
J gene: TRBJ2-2
D gene: TRBD2
CDR3 protein: CASSFGASGVLGELFF
CDR3 DNA: TGTGCCAGCAGTTTTGGGGCTAGCGGGGTCCTCGGGGAGCTGTTTTTT

V gene: TRBV7-9
clone size: .
J gene: TRBJ2-5
D gene: .
CDR3 protein: CASSSGVQETQYF
CDR3 DNA: TGTGCCAGCAGCTCAGGGGTCCAAGAGACCCAGTACTTC

V gene: TRBV5-1
clone size: .
J gene: TRBJ2-1
D gene: .
CDR3 protein: CASSLDTRKTYNEQFF
CDR3 DNA: TGCGCCAGCAGCTTGGATACGAGAAAAACCTACAATGAGCAGTTCTTC

V gene: TRBV5-1
clone size: .
J gene: TRBJ2-2
D gene: TRBD2
CDR3 protein: CASSFGLAGSTGELFF
CDR3 DNA: TGCGCCAGCAGCTTTGGGCTAGCGGGTAGCACCGGGGAGCTGTTTTTT

V gene: TRBV9
clone size: .
J gene: TRBJ2-1
D gene: TRBD2
CDR3 protein: CASTREASGSEQFF
CDR3 DNA: TGTGCCAGCACCAGAGAGGCTAGCGGGAGTGAGCAGTTCTTC

V gene: TRBV7-7
clone size: few
J gene: TRBJ2-2
D gene: .
CDR3 protein: CASRAGTTNTGELFF
CDR3 DNA: TGTGCCAGCAGGGCCGGGACAACTAACACCGGGGAGCTGTTTTTT

V gene: TRBV27
clone size: .
J gene: TRBJ1-1
D gene: TRBD1
CDR3 protein: CASSRNRGATEAFF
CDR3 DNA: TGTGCCAGCAGTCGGAACAGGGGAGCCACTGAAGCTTTCTTT

V gene: TRBV27
clone size: few
J gene: TRBJ2-1
D gene: .
CDR3 protein: CASTRSGFLNEQFF
CDR3 DNA: TGTGCCAGCACCCGGAGCGGGTTCCTCAATGAGCAGTTCTTC

V gene: TRBV28
clone size: few
J gene: TRBJ1-2
D gene: TRBD1
CDR3 protein: CASSRGQGRYTF
CDR3 DNA: TGTGCCAGCAGTAGAGGACAGGGGAGATACACCTTC

V gene: TRBV5-1
clone size: few
J gene: TRBJ2-2
D gene: TRBD1
CDR3 protein: CASSDKTGLGTGELFF
CDR3 DNA: TGCGCCAGCAGTGACAAGACAGGGCTGGGGACCGGGGAGCTGTTTTTT

V gene: TRBV28
clone size: .
J gene: TRBJ1-2
D gene: .
CDR3 protein: CASSGWRAGYTF
CDR3 DNA: TGTGCCAGCAGCGGGTGGAGAGCTGGCTACACCTTC

V gene: TRBV5-4
clone size: few
J gene: TRBJ1-1
D gene: .
CDR3 protein: CASSLAGANTEAFF
CDR3 DNA: TGTGCCAGCAGCTTGGCAGGGGCGAACACTGAAGCTTTCTTT

V gene: TRBV18
clone size: .
J gene: TRBJ1-5
D gene: .
CDR3 protein: CASSPGQSQPQHF
CDR3 DNA: TGTGCCAGCTCACCAGGGCAATCTCAGCCCCAGCATTTT

V gene: TRBV9
clone size: .
J gene: TRBJ2-7
D gene: .
CDR3 protein: CASSPRSLLPYEQYF
CDR3 DNA: TGTGCCAGCAGCCCGAGGTCTCTACTACCCTACGAGCAGTACTTC

V gene: TRBV6-1
clone size: .
J gene: TRBJ2-3
D gene: TRBD2
CDR3 protein: CASRRLAGVTYF
CDR3 DNA: TGTGCCAGCAGGAGACTAGCGGGAGTTACGTATTTT

V gene: TRBV10-3
clone size: .
J gene: TRBJ2-7
D gene: TRBD2
CDR3 protein: CASRTSGNDEQYF
CDR3 DNA: TGTGCCTCTAGGACTAGCGGGAACGACGAGCAGTACTTC

V gene: TRBV9
clone size: .
J gene: TRBJ2-7
D gene: TRBD1
CDR3 protein: CASSETGVWYEQYF
CDR3 DNA: TGTGCCAGCAGCGAGACAGGGGTATGGTACGAGCAGTACTTC